This TCR beta chain was identified in a study of cytomegalovirus exposure and HLA in healthy donors. This CDR3 region has 13 residues. V lost 0 bases to trimming and J lost 8 bases, with 13 bases between them. Germline V CDR1 and CDR2: GTSNPN, SVGIG (reference sequence). Both 60 Vbeta primers and 13 Jbeta primers went into the PCR. Profiled with immunoSEQ multiplex PCR; TCRdb holds only in-frame clones, not every one. The repertoire holds about 94,000 clones, with 79% as singletons. The chain employs TRBV30 and TRBJ1-2, with a possible D match to TRBD1 (5 bases). The sequenced sample was PBMCs. This TCR was sampled from a woman aged 40 to 49 in good health and CMV-seronegative. Here the CDR3 DNA reads TGTGCCTGGAGTGTACGGGGGTCGTACGGCTACACCTTC. This encodes CAWSVRGSYGYTF.